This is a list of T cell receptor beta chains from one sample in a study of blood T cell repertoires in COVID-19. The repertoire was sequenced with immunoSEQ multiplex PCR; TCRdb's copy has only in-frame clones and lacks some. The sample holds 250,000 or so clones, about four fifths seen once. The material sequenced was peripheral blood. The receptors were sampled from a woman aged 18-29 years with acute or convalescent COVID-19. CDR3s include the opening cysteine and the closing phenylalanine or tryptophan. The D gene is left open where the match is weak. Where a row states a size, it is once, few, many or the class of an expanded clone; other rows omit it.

DNA: TGCGCCAGCAGCTTGGGTGGCTTCGGGGAGCTGTTTTTT; CDR3: CASSLGGFGELFF; J: TRBJ2-2; D: -; V: TRBV5-1; size: -
DNA: TGTGCCAGCAGCCACCGCAGACAGGGGGGCAGCGAGCAGTACTTC; CDR3: CASSHRRQGGSEQYF; J: TRBJ2-7; D: TRBD1; V: TRBV14; size: -
DNA: TGTGCCAGTACTCCGACAGTCAACTATGGCTACACCTTC; CDR3: CASTPTVNYGYTF; J: TRBJ1-2; D: -; V: TRBV19; size: -
DNA: TGTGCCAGCAGCCCCCGGTATAGCTCCTACAATGAGCAGTTCTTC; CDR3: CASSPRYSSYNEQFF; J: TRBJ2-1; D: -; V: TRBV7-9; size: -
DNA: TGCAGCGCTCGGGGACACCTGAACACTGAAGCTTTCTTT; CDR3: CSARGHLNTEAFF; J: TRBJ1-1; D: -; V: TRBV29-1; size: -
DNA: TGTGCCAGCAGTTCGGCCGCCCAAGCGGGAGGTGACTACGAGCAGTACTTC; CDR3: CASSSAAQAGGDYEQYF; J: TRBJ2-7; D: TRBD2; V: TRBV27; size: -
DNA: TGCGCCAGCAGCCAAGAGGATGGACTAGCGGGAACCGGGGAGCTGTTTTTT; CDR3: CASSQEDGLAGTGELFF; J: TRBJ2-2; D: TRBD2; V: TRBV4-3; size: once
DNA: TGTGCCAGCAGCTCGTTACAGGGGGTGAACACTGAAGCTTTCTTT; CDR3: CASSSLQGVNTEAFF; J: TRBJ1-1; D: TRBD1; V: TRBV7-6; size: -
DNA: TGTGCCAATGACAGGGGCGCCAGCTCCTACGAGCAGTACTTC; CDR3: CANDRGASSYEQYF; J: TRBJ2-7; D: TRBD1; V: TRBV2; size: -
DNA: TGCGCCAGCAGTCGGGCTAGCGGGAGTAACTATGAGCAGTTCTTC; CDR3: CASSRASGSNYEQFF; J: TRBJ2-1; D: TRBD2; V: TRBV5-1; size: -
DNA: TGTGCCAGTAGTATGCATAACGGGGTAGGGGAGACCCAGTACTTC; CDR3: CASSMHNGVGETQYF; J: TRBJ2-5; D: -; V: TRBV19; size: -
DNA: TGTGCCAGCGGGGCACCACAGGGGGGCGAAGCTTTCTTT; CDR3: CASGAPQGGEAFF; J: TRBJ1-1; D: TRBD1; V: TRBV7-8; size: -
DNA: TGTGCCACCAGCAGTCCTGGACTAGCGGGGGACACCGGGGAGCTGTTTTTT; CDR3: CATSSPGLAGDTGELFF; J: TRBJ2-2; D: TRBD2; V: TRBV15; size: -
DNA: TGTGCCACCAGTGAAACTGAGGCCCCCTACAATGAGCAGTTCTTC; CDR3: CATSETEAPYNEQFF; J: TRBJ2-1; D: -; V: TRBV24-1; size: once
DNA: TGTGCCAGCAGTTACTCGACACAGAGCTCCTACAATGAGCAGTTCTTC; CDR3: CASSYSTQSSYNEQFF; J: TRBJ2-1; D: -; V: TRBV6-5; size: once
DNA: TGTGCCAGTAGTATAGTTCACTCCACAGATACGCAGTATTTT; CDR3: CASSIVHSTDTQYF; J: TRBJ2-3; D: -; V: TRBV19; size: -
DNA: TGTGCCAGCAGCCAACGACTAGCGGGAGTAGAAGAGCAGTACTTC; CDR3: CASSQRLAGVEEQYF; J: TRBJ2-7; D: TRBD2; V: TRBV3-1/TRBV3-2; size: -
DNA: TGCGCCAGCAGCCAAGATTATGCCCGTAGCTCCTACAATGAGCAGTTCTTC; CDR3: CASSQDYARSSYNEQFF; J: TRBJ2-1; D: -; V: TRBV4-3; size: -
DNA: TGTGCCAGCAGTCCACAACCCCTTTCGGAGGGGCGGGAGCAGTACTTC; CDR3: CASSPQPLSEGREQYF; J: TRBJ2-7; D: -; V: TRBV6-2/TRBV6-3; size: -
DNA: TGTGCCAGCAGCCATGGGAATGGACTCAGCACAGATACGCAGTATTTT; CDR3: CASSHGNGLSTDTQYF; J: TRBJ2-3; D: -; V: TRBV5-6; size: -
DNA: TGTGCCAGTAGGGCGGGACAGGGGGCCAATGAAGCTTTCTTT; CDR3: CASRAGQGANEAFF; J: TRBJ1-1; D: TRBD1; V: TRBV19; size: few
DNA: TGTGCCAGCAGCCTAACTCCATCAACAGGGAGCTATGGCTACACCTTC; CDR3: CASSLTPSTGSYGYTF; J: TRBJ1-2; D: -; V: TRBV7-9; size: -
DNA: TGTGCCATCAGTGATCGGCTGGGCGGGACGATCCCTTCCAATGAGCAGTTCTTC; CDR3: CAISDRLGGTIPSNEQFF; J: TRBJ2-1; D: -; V: TRBV10-3; size: -
DNA: TGTGCCAGCAGTTTAGACAGGGCTCAGCCCCAGCATTTT; CDR3: CASSLDRAQPQHF; J: TRBJ1-5; D: -; V: TRBV12-3/TRBV12-4; size: -
DNA: TGTGCCAGCAGTTACCCGACAGGGCGGTCCTACAATGAGCAGTTCTTC; CDR3: CASSYPTGRSYNEQFF; J: TRBJ2-1; D: TRBD1; V: TRBV6-2/TRBV6-3; size: -
DNA: TGTGCCAGCAGCGTAGGTCGCGGTCTGAACACTGAAGCTTTCTTT; CDR3: CASSVGRGLNTEAFF; J: TRBJ1-1; D: -; V: TRBV9; size: -
DNA: TGTGCCACCAGTGATTCGTCGACTTCTTCAAATCAGCCCCAGCATTTT; CDR3: CATSDSSTSSNQPQHF; J: TRBJ1-5; D: -; V: TRBV24-1; size: -
DNA: TGTGCCAGCAGTGATTGGGAGTGGAGCAATGAGCAGTTCTTC; CDR3: CASSDWEWSNEQFF; J: TRBJ2-1; D: -; V: TRBV5-4; size: -
DNA: TGCGCCAGCAGCTCAGATCCGAACACCGGGGAGCTGTTTTTT; CDR3: CASSSDPNTGELFF; J: TRBJ2-2; D: -; V: TRBV5-1; size: -
DNA: TGTGCCAGCAGCCGAACCGGGACTAGCGGGGAGACCCAGTACTTC; CDR3: CASSRTGTSGETQYF; J: TRBJ2-5; D: TRBD2; V: TRBV3-1/TRBV3-2; size: -
DNA: TGTGCCAGCAGCCAAGATGGGGCAGGGGCCCAGTACTTC; CDR3: CASSQDGAGAQYF; J: TRBJ2-5; D: -; V: TRBV14; size: once
DNA: TGCGCCAGCACACAAGTTTCGGGACTAGCGAATTTGCTGAACACCGGGGAGCTGTTTTTT; CDR3: CASTQVSGLANLLNTGELFF; J: TRBJ2-2; D: TRBD2; V: TRBV5-1; size: few
DNA: TGCGCCAGCAGCGTTGAGACTAGTCGGGGCGAGCAGTACTTC; CDR3: CASSVETSRGEQYF; J: TRBJ2-7; D: -; V: TRBV5-1; size: few
DNA: TGTGCCAGCAGTTCTCCCTACGAGCAGTACTTC; CDR3: CASSSPYEQYF; J: TRBJ2-7; D: -; V: TRBV2; size: -
DNA: TGTGCCAGCAGTGGACAGGGCACTGAAGCTTTCTTT; CDR3: CASSGQGTEAFF; J: TRBJ1-1; D: TRBD1; V: TRBV2; size: -
DNA: TGTGCCAGCAGTTTATCGGTACAGGGGTCTAACAATGAGCAGTTCTTC; CDR3: CASSLSVQGSNNEQFF; J: TRBJ2-1; D: TRBD1; V: TRBV28; size: -
DNA: TGTGCCAGCAGTTCTGGCGGGGGGGGGAACTACGAGCAGTACTTC; CDR3: CASSSGGGGNYEQYF; J: TRBJ2-7; D: TRBD2; V: TRBV6-2/TRBV6-3; size: many